This record concerns one TCR beta chain sequence. No cognate antigen has been identified for it. No base quality values were provided; no much bigger clone lies one nucleotide off. Genomic DNA was extracted with the Qiagen DNeasy kit from unsorted PBMCs and from negatively selected CD4+ and CD8+ fractions. Using primers that anneal to V and J segments, immunoSEQ multiplex PCR amplified the TCR beta CDR3 regions. Amplification bias was minimized using a synthetic immune receptor repertoire, and residual bias was removed computationally after sequencing. In the source study's methods: Custom Python scripts were used to quantify repertoire diversity as the Shannon entropy index. Unsorted, CD4+ and CD8+ repertoires were examined separately, except in combined analyses, for which CD4+ and CD8+ sequences were merged in silico. A clone was considered expanded if an increase in frequency of at least 2-fold after treatment relative to C1D1 was found, and a pseudocount of 0.5 was applied to clones undetected at baseline. Singleton clones were defined as clones with 0 or 1 copy at C1D1, and non-singleton clones were defined as clones with 2 or more copies. Clones expanded in unsorted samples were labelled as CD4+, CD8+ or unknown by matching protein sequences in sorted samples from the same patient. Wilcoxon tests on paired samples were used to test changes in diversity from C1D1 to C4D1. Drawn from immuneACCESS, this table holds only the in-frame rearrangements with V and J called that TCRdb kept. Clones are partly lost; checked studies trace under half to an unresolved V gene and leave the rest unexplained. That table supplies the V and J calls and clone size; D and trimming were determined from the DNA. Counted in this sample were fewer than 90,000 clones; roughly 91% of them appeared once. The ten largest account for under 9.5% of the sample.

The time point label corresponds to: cycle 1 day 1 (C1D1), immediately before nivolumab initiation. Every trial patient had relapsed after autologous stem cell transplantation, and cohorts A, B and C differed in prior brentuximab vedotin exposure. The trial cohort was composed of 56 patients with relapsed/refractory classical Hodgkin lymphoma, for whom complete response, partial response or progressive disease was recorded as best overall response. In the multi-cohort phase II CheckMate 205 trial, trial patients received single-agent nivolumab. Best overall response was determined by an independent review committee according to the 2007 International Working Group response criteria. Trial PBMCs were obtained immediately prior to nivolumab initiation (C1D1) and on therapy at cycle 2 day 1 and cycle 4 day 1. Peripheral blood was collected in 8 mL Vacutainer Cell Preparation Tubes, from which PBMCs were isolated by centrifugation and then cryopreserved.

V is clipped by 7 bases and J by 2 bases, and the sequence between their germline boundaries is 9 bases long. The CDR3 starts with the cysteine, ends with the phenylalanine, and has 12 residues. The retained sequence is limited to the CDR3, 36 bases, with the frame set at the first base. Taken from the germline V gene (reference sequence), the CDR1 and CDR2 loops are MNHEY and SMNVEV. These data are taken from a study of PD-1 blockade in classical Hodgkin lymphoma (dated by TCRdb to 2020 to 2021). About the full investigation: Nivolumab dosing was 3 mg/kg intravenously every 2 weeks, continuing until either disease progression or unacceptable toxicity. A peripheral blood immune signature of response to PD-1 blockade in classical Hodgkin lymphoma was defined using TCR beta sequencing and CyTOF.

The study at large found these results: Only a single clinical trial cohort was studied, and what caused the repertoire differences, possibly disease activity or prior therapy, remained undefined. Baseline TCR diversity was reported to be lower in newly diagnosed patients than in healthy donors and to be lower still in relapsed/refractory patients. CD4+ but not CD8+ TCR diversity rose significantly by C4D1 (p=0.0027 vs p=0.16), most apparent in complete responders (p=0.02). Patients starting nivolumab less than 1 year after ASCT had lower diversity and were excluded from later analyses to avoid confounding by immune reconstitution. Trial patients with a complete response had baseline diversity similar to that of newly diagnosed patients, while partial responders and progressors had significantly lower diversity.

Sequenced material: peripheral blood mononuclear cells (PBMCs), taken at baseline. The source of this sequence is a human donor with classical Hodgkin lymphoma. The V and J genes are TRBV27 and TRBJ2-7; the D gene is unclear. The CDR3 region: CASKASPYEQYF. The nucleotide sequence is given as TGTGCCAGCAAGGCGAGCCCCTACGAGCAGTACTTC.